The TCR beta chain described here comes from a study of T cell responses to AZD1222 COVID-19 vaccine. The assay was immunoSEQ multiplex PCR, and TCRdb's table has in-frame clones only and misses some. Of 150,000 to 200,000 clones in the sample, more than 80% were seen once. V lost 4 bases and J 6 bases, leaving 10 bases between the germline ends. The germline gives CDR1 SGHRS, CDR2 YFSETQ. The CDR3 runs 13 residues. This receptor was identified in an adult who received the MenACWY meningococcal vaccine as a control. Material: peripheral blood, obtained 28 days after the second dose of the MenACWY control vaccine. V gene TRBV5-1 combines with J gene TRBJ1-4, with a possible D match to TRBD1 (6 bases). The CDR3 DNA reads TGCGCCAGCAGCGCCTACAGGGATGAAAAACTGTTTTTT. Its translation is CASSAYRDEKLFF.